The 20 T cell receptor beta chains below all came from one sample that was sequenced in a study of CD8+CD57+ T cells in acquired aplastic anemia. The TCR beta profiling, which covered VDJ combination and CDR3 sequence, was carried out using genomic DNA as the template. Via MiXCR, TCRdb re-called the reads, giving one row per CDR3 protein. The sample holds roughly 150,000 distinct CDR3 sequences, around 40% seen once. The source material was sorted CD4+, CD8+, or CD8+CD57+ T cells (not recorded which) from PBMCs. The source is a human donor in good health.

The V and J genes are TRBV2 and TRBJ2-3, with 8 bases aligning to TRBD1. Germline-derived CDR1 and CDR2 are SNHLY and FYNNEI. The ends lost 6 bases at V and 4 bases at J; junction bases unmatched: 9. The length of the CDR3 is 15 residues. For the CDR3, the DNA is TGTGCCAGCAGCCCCGTGACAGGGGAGCCAGATACGCAGTATTTT. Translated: CASSPVTGEPDTQYF.

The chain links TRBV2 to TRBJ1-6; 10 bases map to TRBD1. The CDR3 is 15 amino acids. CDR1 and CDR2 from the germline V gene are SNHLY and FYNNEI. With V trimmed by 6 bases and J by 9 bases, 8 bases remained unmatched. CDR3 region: CASSEGQGYGSPLHF. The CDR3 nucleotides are TGTGCCAGCAGCGAGGGACAGGGGTACGGTTCACCCCTCCACTTT. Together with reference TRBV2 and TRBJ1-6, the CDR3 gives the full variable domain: EPEVTQTPSHQVTQMGQEVILRCVPISNHLYFYWYRQILGQKVEFLVSFYNNEISEKSEIFDDQFSVERPDGSNFTLKIRSTKLEDSAMYFCASSEGQGYGSPLHFGNGTRLTVT.

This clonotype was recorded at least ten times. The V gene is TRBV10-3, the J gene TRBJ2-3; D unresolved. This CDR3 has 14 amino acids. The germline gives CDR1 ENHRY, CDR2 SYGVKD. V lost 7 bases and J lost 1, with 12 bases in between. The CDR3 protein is CAITRVSRTDTQYF. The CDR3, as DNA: TGTGCCATCACCCGAGTATCGCGCACAGATACGCAGTATTTT.

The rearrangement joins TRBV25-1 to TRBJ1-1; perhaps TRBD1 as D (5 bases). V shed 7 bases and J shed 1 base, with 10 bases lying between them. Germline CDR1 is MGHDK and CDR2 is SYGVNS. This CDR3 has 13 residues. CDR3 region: CASTLGENTEAFF. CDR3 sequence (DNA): TGTGCCAGCACCCTGGGGGAGAACACTGAAGCTTTCTTT.

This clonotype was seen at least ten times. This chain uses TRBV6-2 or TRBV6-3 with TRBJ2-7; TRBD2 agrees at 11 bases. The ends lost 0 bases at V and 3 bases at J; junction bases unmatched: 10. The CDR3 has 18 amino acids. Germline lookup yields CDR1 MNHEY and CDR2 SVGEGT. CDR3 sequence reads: CASSYSKLAGVGVYEQYF. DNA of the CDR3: TGTGCCAGCAGTTACTCGAAACTAGCGGGAGTAGGCGTCTACGAGCAGTACTTC.

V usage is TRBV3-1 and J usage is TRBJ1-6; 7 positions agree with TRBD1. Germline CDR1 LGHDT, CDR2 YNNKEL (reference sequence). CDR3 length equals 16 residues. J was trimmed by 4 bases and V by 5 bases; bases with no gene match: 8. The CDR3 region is CASSSGTAGYNSPLHF. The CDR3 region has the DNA TGTGCCAGCAGCTCTGGGACAGCTGGGTATAATTCACCCCTCCACTTT.

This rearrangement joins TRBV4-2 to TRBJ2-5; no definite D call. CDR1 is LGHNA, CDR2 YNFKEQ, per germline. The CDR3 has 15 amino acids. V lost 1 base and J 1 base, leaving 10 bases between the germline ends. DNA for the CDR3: TGTGCCAGCAGCCAAGTGTCAGCCACCCAAGAGACCCAGTACTTC. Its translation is CASSQVSATQETQYF.

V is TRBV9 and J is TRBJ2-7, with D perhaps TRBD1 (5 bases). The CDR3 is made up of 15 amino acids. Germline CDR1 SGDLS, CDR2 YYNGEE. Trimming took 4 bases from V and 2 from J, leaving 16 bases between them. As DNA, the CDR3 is TGTGCCAGCAGCCTGACCGGAAGGGGAACCTACGAGCAGTACTTC. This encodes CASSLTGRGTYEQYF. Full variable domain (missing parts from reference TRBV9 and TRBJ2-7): DSGVTQTPKHLITATGQRVTLRCSPRSGDLSVYWYQQSLDQGLQFLIQYYNGEERAKGNILERFSAQQFPDLHSELNLSSLELGDSALYFCASSLTGRGTYEQYFGPGTRLTVT.

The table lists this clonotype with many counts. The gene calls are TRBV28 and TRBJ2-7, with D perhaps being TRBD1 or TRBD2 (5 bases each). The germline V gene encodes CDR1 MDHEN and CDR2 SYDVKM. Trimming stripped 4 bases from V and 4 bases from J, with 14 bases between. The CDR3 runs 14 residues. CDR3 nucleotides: TGTGCCAGCAGTTCCCGGGACCCAGGGTACGAGCAGTACTTC. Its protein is CASSSRDPGYEQYF.

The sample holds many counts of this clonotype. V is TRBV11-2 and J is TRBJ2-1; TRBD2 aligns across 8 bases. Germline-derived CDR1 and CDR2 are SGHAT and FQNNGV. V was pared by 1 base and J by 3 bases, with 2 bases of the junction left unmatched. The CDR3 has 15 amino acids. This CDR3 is CASSLASGGYNEQFF. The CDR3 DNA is TGTGCCAGCAGCTTAGCCAGCGGGGGCTACAATGAGCAGTTCTTC. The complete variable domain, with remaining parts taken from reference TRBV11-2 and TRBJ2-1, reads EAGVAQSPRYKIIEKRQSVAFWCNPISGHATLYWYQQILGQGPKLLIQFQNNGVVDDSQLPKDRFSAERLKGVDSTLKIQPAKLEDSAVYLCASSLASGGYNEQFFGPGTRLTVL.

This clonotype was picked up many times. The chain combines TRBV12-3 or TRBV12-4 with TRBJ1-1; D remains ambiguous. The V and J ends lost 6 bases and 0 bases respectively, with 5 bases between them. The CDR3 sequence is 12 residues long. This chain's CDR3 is CASRSMNTEAFF. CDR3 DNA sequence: TGTGCCAGCAGGTCAATGAACACTGAAGCTTTCTTT.

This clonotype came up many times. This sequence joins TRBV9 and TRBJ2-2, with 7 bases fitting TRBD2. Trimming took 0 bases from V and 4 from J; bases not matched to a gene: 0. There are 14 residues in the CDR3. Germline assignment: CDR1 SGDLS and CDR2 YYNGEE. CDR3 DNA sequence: TGTGCCAGCAGCGTAGCGGGGGGCACCGGGGAGCTGTTTTTT. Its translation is CASSVAGGTGELFF.

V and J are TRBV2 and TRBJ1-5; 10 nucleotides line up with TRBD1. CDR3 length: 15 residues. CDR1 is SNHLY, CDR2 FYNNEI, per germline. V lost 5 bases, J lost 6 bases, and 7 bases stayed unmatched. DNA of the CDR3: TGTGCCAGCAGTAAGGGACAGGGGATTTCTCAGCCCCAGCATTTT. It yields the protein CASSKGQGISQPQHF.

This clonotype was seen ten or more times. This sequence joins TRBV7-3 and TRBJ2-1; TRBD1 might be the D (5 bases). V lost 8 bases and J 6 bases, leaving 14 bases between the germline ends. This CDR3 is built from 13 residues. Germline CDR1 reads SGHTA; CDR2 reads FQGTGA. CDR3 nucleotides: TGTGCCAGCGGCGGACAACTTTCCAATGAGCAGTTCTTC. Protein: CASGGQLSNEQFF.

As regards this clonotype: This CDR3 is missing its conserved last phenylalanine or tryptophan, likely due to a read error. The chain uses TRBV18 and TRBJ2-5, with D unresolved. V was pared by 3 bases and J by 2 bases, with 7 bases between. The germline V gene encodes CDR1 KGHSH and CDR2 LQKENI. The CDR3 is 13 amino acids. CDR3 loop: CASSPGSQETQYL. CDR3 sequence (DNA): TGTGCCAGCTCACCGGGAAGTCAAGAGACCCAGTACCTC.

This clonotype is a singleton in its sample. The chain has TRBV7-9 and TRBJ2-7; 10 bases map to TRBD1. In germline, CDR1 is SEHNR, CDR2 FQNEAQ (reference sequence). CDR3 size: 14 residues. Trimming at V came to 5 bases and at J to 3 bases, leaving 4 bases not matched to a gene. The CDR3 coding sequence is TGTGCCAGCAGCCCGGGACAGGGGATCTACGAGCAGTACTTC. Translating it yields CASSPGQGIYEQYF. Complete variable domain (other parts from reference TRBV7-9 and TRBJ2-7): DTGVSQNPRHKITKRGQNVTFRCDPISEHNRLYWYRQTLGQGPEFLTYFQNEAQLEKSRLLSDRFSAERPKGSFSTLEIQRTEQGDSAMYLCASSPGQGIYEQYFGPGTRLTVT.

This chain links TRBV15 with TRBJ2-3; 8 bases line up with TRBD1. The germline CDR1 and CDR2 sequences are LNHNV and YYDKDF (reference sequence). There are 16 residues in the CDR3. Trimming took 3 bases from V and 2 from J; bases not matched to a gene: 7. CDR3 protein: CATSRQDRVFTDTQYF. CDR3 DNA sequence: TGTGCCACCAGCAGGCAGGACAGGGTGTTCACAGATACGCAGTATTTT.

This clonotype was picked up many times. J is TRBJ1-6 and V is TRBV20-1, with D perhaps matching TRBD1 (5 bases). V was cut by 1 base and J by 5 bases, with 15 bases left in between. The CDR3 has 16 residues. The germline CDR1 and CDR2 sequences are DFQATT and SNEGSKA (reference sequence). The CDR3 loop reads CSARGGRGGNNSPLHF. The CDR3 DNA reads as TGCAGTGCTAGAGGAGGAAGGGGCGGGAATAATTCACCCCTCCACTTT.

CDR3 in amino acids: CATSDNSRGNEQFF. In nucleotides, the CDR3 is TGTGCCACCAGTGATAACTCCCGTGGGAATGAGCAGTTCTTC. This chain joins TRBV24-1 and TRBJ2-1; D gene unclear. Per the germline V gene, CDR1 is KGHDR and CDR2 is SFDVKD. Deletions cut 3 bases from V and 7 bases from J, with 12 bases between. This CDR3 contains 14 residues.

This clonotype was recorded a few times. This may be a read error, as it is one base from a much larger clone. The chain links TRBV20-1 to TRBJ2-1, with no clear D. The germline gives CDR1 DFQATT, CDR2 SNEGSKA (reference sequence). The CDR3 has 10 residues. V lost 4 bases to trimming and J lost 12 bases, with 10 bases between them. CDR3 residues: CSAIEFGQFF. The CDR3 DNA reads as TGCAGTGCTATTGAGTTTGGGCAGTTCTTC.